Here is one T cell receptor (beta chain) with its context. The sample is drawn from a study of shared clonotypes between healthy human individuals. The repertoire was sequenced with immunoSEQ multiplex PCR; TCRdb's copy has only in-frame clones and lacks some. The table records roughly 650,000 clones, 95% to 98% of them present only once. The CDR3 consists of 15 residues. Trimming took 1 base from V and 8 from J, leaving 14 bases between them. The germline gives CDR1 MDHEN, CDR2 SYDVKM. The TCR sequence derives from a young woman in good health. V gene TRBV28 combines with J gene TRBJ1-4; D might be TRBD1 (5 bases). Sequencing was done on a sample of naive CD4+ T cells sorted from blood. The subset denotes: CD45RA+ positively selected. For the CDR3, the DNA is TGTGCCAGCAGTTTATACCAGGGAGTAGGCGAAAAACTGTTTTTT. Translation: CASSLYQGVGEKLFF.